This TCR beta chain stems from a study of blood T cell repertoires in COVID-19. At the level of the study: The study drew acute and convalescent COVID-19 samples from the United States, Italy and Spain.

Trimming cost V 6 bases and J 4 bases; bases outside gene matches: 11. The CDR3 extends over 15 amino acids. CDR1 is MDHEN, CDR2 SYDVKM, per germline. Only in-frame clones appear in the TCRdb table, and some are missing; sequencing was by immunoSEQ multiplex PCR. Of about 110,000 clones listed, about 75% were seen once; the top ten hold 16%. The V call is TRBV28, the J call TRBJ2-7; 8 nucleotides agree with TRBD2. This clonotype was obtained from a woman aged 80 or older with active or convalescent COVID-19. The sample was peripheral blood. In DNA form, the CDR3 reads TGTGCCAGCAGGGGGGGGAGCGGGAGTTATTACGAGCAGTACTTC. Its translation: CASRGGSGSYYEQYF.